A single sample is the source of the 30 T cell receptor beta chains below, sequenced in a study of shared clonotypes between healthy human individuals. CD8 cells regarded as naive lacked CD45RO, were positively chosen for CCR7, and omitted terminally differentiated effector memory CD45RA+ cells. Data came from immunoSEQ multiplex PCR; TCRdb stores just in-frame clones and leaves some out. The table includes approximately 2,000,000 clones, just over 90% detected once. The sequenced material came from naive CD8+ T cells from PBMCs. Receptors were obtained from a man younger than 35 in good health. Some clones in this sample may be carry-over from other donors' samples.

This chain connects TRBV15 to TRBJ1-2; D call uncertain. V lost 3 bases, J lost 4 bases, and 27 bases lay in between. This CDR3 is built from 19 residues. Per germline, CDR1 LNHNV and CDR2 YYDKDF (reference sequence). CDR3: CATSSFLEDGIRLGYGYTF. Here the CDR3 DNA reads TGTGCCACCAGCAGCTTCCTCGAGGACGGAATCCGACTGGGCTATGGCTACACCTTC.

Only a few counts were recorded for this clone. The chain uses TRBV30 and TRBJ1-1; weak D call: TRBD1 (5 bases). Germline CDR1 reads GTSNPN; CDR2 reads SVGIG (reference sequence). The CDR3 consists of 14 residues. V shed 0 bases and J shed 4 bases, with 12 bases lying between them. The CDR3 nucleotides are TGTGCCTGGAGTGTGAAGGGCGGGGGCACTGAAGCTTTCTTT. Amino acids: CAWSVKGGGTEAFF.

The J gene is TRBJ2-7, the V gene TRBV5-1; D not resolved. The CDR3 extends over 13 amino acids. Trimming cost V 0 bases and J 3 bases, with 7 bases left between them. Per the germline V gene, CDR1 is SGHRS and CDR2 is YFSETQ. This CDR3 is CASSLVDRYEQYF. The CDR3 nucleotides are TGCGCCAGCAGCTTGGTGGACCGCTACGAGCAGTACTTC.

Comments on this clone: The junction shows a germline mismatch at one end, possibly a read error. This chain uses TRBV6-5 with TRBJ2-7; maybe TRBD2 (6 bases). This CDR3 comprises 14 residues. Per the germline V gene, CDR1 is MNHEY and CDR2 is SVGAGI. The CDR3 reads CASSYEAVDYEQCF. The CDR3 coding sequence is TGTGCCAGCAGTTATGAAGCGGTGGACTACGAGCAGTGCTTC.

V gene TRBV19 combines with J gene TRBJ2-7, with 9 bases that match TRBD2. The V gene end was trimmed by 6 bases and the J gene end by 4 bases; junction bases not matched to a gene: 19. Per germline, CDR1 LNHDA and CDR2 SQIVND (reference sequence). The CDR3 runs to 18 residues. The CDR3 loop is CASSTRLGGRALGYEQYF. The CDR3 DNA is TGTGCCAGTAGCACCCGTCTAGGCGGGAGGGCCCTAGGTTACGAGCAGTACTTC.

The chain recombines TRBV27 with TRBJ1-4; D is undetermined. The CDR3 is 14 amino acids. V was shortened by 6 bases and J by 0 bases, with 8 bases between the two germline ends. Germline V gene data show CDR1 as MNHEY and CDR2 as SMNVEV (reference sequence). CDR3 sequence reads: CASSLIATNEKLFF. The CDR3 coding sequence is TGTGCCAGCAGCCTGATTGCAACTAATGAAAAACTGTTTTTT.

J is TRBJ2-2 and V is TRBV27, with 11 bases matching TRBD2. This CDR3 contains 19 residues. With 6 bases clipped from V and 5 bases from J, the junction kept 17 bases outside the gene matches. CDR1 and CDR2 (germline): MNHEY, SMNVEV (reference sequence). The CDR3 here is CASSPAASGRTHTTGELFF. The CDR3 DNA reads TGTGCCAGCAGCCCTGCGGCTAGCGGGAGGACCCATACTACCGGGGAGCTGTTTTTT.

Worth noting for this clone: The DNA is omitted, as the CDR3 cannot be located on it reliably, and the CDR3 follows TCRdb's listing. The rearrangement joins TRBV21-1 to TRBJ1-5; the table gives TRBD1 as D, unverified against the DNA. TRBV21-1 is noted as a pseudogene. The length of the CDR3 is 18 amino acids, counting both ends. Here the CDR3 reads CASSTGTDLGYCCQPQHF.

This chain's CDR3 is CASSDSRGSRGYTF. Here the CDR3 DNA reads TGTGCCAGCAGTGACTCGAGGGGGTCTCGTGGCTACACCTTC. V usage is TRBV6-4 and J usage is TRBJ1-2, with D possibly TRBD1 on 6 matching bases. With 0 bases removed from V and 7 bases from J, the gap between germline ends came to 12 bases. CDR3 length: 14 amino acids. The germline CDR1 and CDR2 sequences are MRHNA and SNTAGT.

The chain combines TRBV6-1 with TRBJ1-2; no definite D call. The CDR3 is 14 residues long. Trimming took off 1 base at V and 4 bases at J, with 10 bases between the two ends. CDR1 MNHNS and CDR2 SASEGT come from the germline V gene. The CDR3 is CASSEGGEGYGYTF. As DNA, the CDR3 is TGTGCCAGCAGTGAAGGTGGGGAGGGCTATGGCTACACCTTC.

This chain joins TRBV4-1 and TRBJ2-2, with D tentatively TRBD2 (6 bases). The germline gives CDR1 MGHRA, CDR2 YSYEKL. The CDR3 totals 17 residues. V gave up 3 bases and J gave up 0 bases, with 14 bases separating them. In DNA form, the CDR3 reads TGCGCCAGCAGCCATCGCGGGGCGGGAACGAACACCGGGGAGCTGTTTTTT. Translating gives CASSHRGAGTNTGELFF.

V is TRBV19 and J is TRBJ2-7; TRBD1 might be the D (6 bases). Trimming pared 5 bases from V and 5 bases from J, leaving 19 bases between. The CDR3 extends over 15 amino acids. Germline values: CDR1 LNHDA, CDR2 SQIVND (reference sequence). The CDR3 here is CASSAVPDGQNEQYF. CDR3 nucleotide sequence: TGTGCCAGTAGTGCCGTGCCCGACGGACAGAACGAGCAGTACTTC.

The J gene is TRBJ2-2, the V gene TRBV12-5, with D possibly matching TRBD2 (5 bases). The CDR3 totals 15 residues. Germline CDR1 reads LGHNT; CDR2 reads FRNRAP. Trimming removed 6 bases at V and 6 bases at J, with 17 bases between. The CDR3 nucleotides are TGTGCTAGTGGACTATTTACTAGTCGGCCCGGGGAGCTGTTTTTT. This gives the protein CASGLFTSRPGELFF.

The genes are TRBV5-1 and TRBJ2-7; possible D gene TRBD2, 5 bases. The V end was cut by 0 bases, the J end by 0 bases, with 13 bases between. Germline V gene sequence: CDR1 SGHRS, CDR2 YFSETQ. The CDR3 is 16 amino acids. CDR3 sequence (DNA): TGCGCCAGCAGCTTGGAAAGAAGCGGTAGCTCCTACGAGCAGTACTTC. Translated: CASSLERSGSSYEQYF.

The CDR3 sequence is CASSLERTDTQYF. DNA of the CDR3: TGTGCCAGCAGCTTAGAAAGGACAGATACGCAGTATTTT. This sequence joins TRBV13 and TRBJ2-3; D remains ambiguous. Per the germline V gene, CDR1 is PRHDT and CDR2 is FYEKMQ (reference sequence). Trimming removed 1 base at V and 3 bases at J, with 5 bases between. CDR3 length: 13 amino acids.

The chain couples TRBV28 to TRBJ2-7, with a weak D call TRBD2 (5 bases). Trimming shortened V by 1 base and J by 5 bases, and 6 bases separated the two germline ends. This CDR3 is 12 amino acids long. Germline loops: CDR1 MDHEN, CDR2 SYDVKM. CDR3 nucleotides: TGTGCCAGCAGTTTATTCGGGGACGAGCAGTACTTC. It is translated as CASSLFGDEQYF.

The chain employs TRBV7-2 and TRBJ2-2; D is ambiguous. Trimming shortened V by 0 bases and J by 2 bases, and 4 bases separated the two germline ends. The CDR3 covers 14 residues. Germline V gene lookup returns CDR1 SGHTA and CDR2 FQGNSA. CDR3 residues: CASSLATNTGELFF. DNA for the CDR3: TGTGCCAGCAGCTTAGCTACAAACACCGGGGAGCTGTTTTTT.

The chain combines TRBV4-3 with TRBJ2-1; 9 bases map to TRBD2. The CDR3 has 18 residues. Per germline, CDR1 LGHNA and CDR2 YSLEER. V lost 1 base to trimming and J lost 8 bases; unmatched junction nucleotides: 15. CDR3 amino acids: CASSQVDIRREGQDEQFF. CDR3 DNA: TGCGCCAGCAGCCAAGTGGACATTAGGCGGGAGGGCCAGGATGAGCAGTTCTTC.

V gene TRBV28 combines with J gene TRBJ1-1; D remains unclear. CDR3 length equals 13 residues. Trimming took off 3 bases at V and 7 bases at J, with 12 bases between the two ends. Germline V CDR1 and CDR2: MDHEN, SYDVKM. The CDR3 spells CASSFKPGFEAFF. CDR3 nucleotides: TGTGCCAGCAGTTTTAAGCCGGGATTTGAAGCTTTCTTT.

This chain uses TRBV7-9 with TRBJ2-7, with 7 bases lining up with TRBD1. Germline CDR1 is SEHNR and CDR2 is FQNEAQ (reference sequence). The CDR3 covers 15 residues. V dropped 6 bases and J dropped 0; count of bases not matched to a gene: 8. The CDR3 DNA reads TGTGCCAGCAGTTTGGACAGGACACCCTCCTACGAGCAGTACTTC. Translated: CASSLDRTPSYEQYF.

This chain connects TRBV9 to TRBJ2-7, with TRBD2 matching over 7 bases. Per the germline V gene, CDR1 is SGDLS and CDR2 is YYNGEE. The CDR3 runs 13 residues. The junction had 8 bases not matched to a gene; V was cut back by 7 bases and J by 4 bases. CDR3 sequence: CASSSGALYEQYF. The CDR3 DNA is TGTGCCAGCTCAAGCGGGGCCCTTTACGAGCAGTACTTC.

The chain combines TRBV28 with TRBJ2-2; D uncertain. Germline assignment: CDR1 MDHEN and CDR2 SYDVKM. V was cut by 3 bases and J by 3 bases, with 11 bases left in between. The CDR3 runs 15 residues. CDR3 bases: TGTGCCAGCAGTTTTCAGGAGACGCACACCGGGGAGCTGTTTTTT. Its protein product is CASSFQETHTGELFF. The full variable domain, completed using reference TRBV28 and TRBJ2-2, is DVKVTQSSRYLVKRTGEKVFLECVQDMDHENMFWYRQDPGLGLRLIYFSYDVKMKEKGDIPEGYSVSREKKERFSLILESASTNQTSMYLCASSFQETHTGELFFGEGSRLTVL.

This chain links TRBV5-4 with TRBJ1-1; 10 bases fit TRBD1. This CDR3 has 16 residues. Germline CDR1 and CDR2: SGHNT and YYREEE (reference sequence). The trim removed 4 bases at V and 4 bases at J, leaving 10 bases unmatched. This CDR3 reads CASSTGTGVMGTEAFF. For the CDR3, the DNA is TGTGCCAGCAGCACGGGGACAGGGGTTATGGGCACTGAAGCTTTCTTT.

About this clone: Distinct nucleotide sequences in the sample also encode this CDR3. This chain uses TRBV9 with TRBJ2-1; 12 bases line up with TRBD2. Germline trimming cut 4 bases from V and 6 bases from J; bases unmatched to any gene: 2. Germline V gives CDR1 SGDLS, CDR2 YYNGEE. The CDR3 contains 14 residues. CDR3: CASSPGLAGNEQFF. Here the CDR3 DNA reads TGTGCCAGCAGCCCGGGACTAGCGGGCAATGAGCAGTTCTTC.

This clone was observed a single time. The chain links TRBV18 to TRBJ2-7; 8 nucleotides line up with TRBD1. The CDR3 sequence is 14 residues long. CDR1 is KGHSH and CDR2 is LQKENI in the germline V gene. With V trimmed by 6 bases and J by 3 bases, 7 bases remained unmatched. The CDR3 is CASSPRDRNYEQYF. DNA for the CDR3: TGTGCCAGCTCCCCCCGGGACAGGAACTACGAGCAGTACTTC.

This chain uses TRBV9 with TRBJ1-2; D may be TRBD1 (6 bases). V was shortened by 3 bases and J by 2 bases, with 20 bases between the two germline ends. There are 17 residues in the CDR3. The germline gives CDR1 SGDLS, CDR2 YYNGEE. Here the CDR3 DNA reads TGTGCCAGCAGCGGGTTTGGGGGCCCTTTAGTCAACTATGGCTACACCTTC. It codes for CASSGFGGPLVNYGYTF.

CDR3 sequence (DNA): TGTGCCAGCAGTGACTCAAGCAGGGAACATAATGAGCAGTTCTTC. Its protein is CASSDSSREHNEQFF. The chain links TRBV6-4 to TRBJ2-1, with TRBD1 as a possible D gene (5 bases). This CDR3 has 15 residues. Germline loops: CDR1 MRHNA, CDR2 SNTAGT. V was trimmed by 0 bases and J by 7 bases, leaving 13 bases between them.

About this clone: Other DNA sequences of this sample code for an identical CDR3. This chain links TRBV25-1 with TRBJ2-1; D call uncertain. This CDR3 is built from 12 residues. Germline assignment: CDR1 MGHDK and CDR2 SYGVNS. Trimming cost V 1 base and J 6 bases, with 4 bases left between them. CDR3 DNA sequence: TGTGCCAGCAGTGAATCGATCAATGAGCAGTTCTTC. Translating gives CASSESINEQFF.

The genes are TRBV6-5 and TRBJ1-3; 7 bases agree with TRBD1. The V gene's germline CDR1 is MNHEY and CDR2 SVGAGI. The CDR3 runs to 11 residues. CDR3 nucleotide sequence: TGTACAGGGGCCCCTGGAAACACCATATATTTT. This encodes CTGAPGNTIYF.

The V gene is TRBV5-6, the J gene TRBJ1-1, with D unclear. Trimming left V 1 base short and J 6 bases short, with 13 bases between. CDR1 is SGHDT and CDR2 is YYEEEE in the germline V gene. The CDR3 runs 14 residues. The CDR3 DNA sequence: TGTGCCAGCAGCTTGTTTTCAGAAACCCCTGAAGCTTTCTTT. Its translation: CASSLFSETPEAFF.